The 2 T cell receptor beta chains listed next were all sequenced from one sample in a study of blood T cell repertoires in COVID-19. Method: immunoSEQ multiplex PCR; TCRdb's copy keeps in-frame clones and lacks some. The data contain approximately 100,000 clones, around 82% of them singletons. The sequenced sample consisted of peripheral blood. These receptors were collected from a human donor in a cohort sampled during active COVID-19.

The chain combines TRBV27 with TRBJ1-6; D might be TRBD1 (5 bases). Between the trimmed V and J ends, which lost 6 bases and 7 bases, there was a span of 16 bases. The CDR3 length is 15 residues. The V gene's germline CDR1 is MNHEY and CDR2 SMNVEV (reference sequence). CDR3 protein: CASRPPGTGNSPLHF. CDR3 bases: TGTGCCAGCAGACCCCCCGGGACTGGGAATTCACCCCTCCACTTT.

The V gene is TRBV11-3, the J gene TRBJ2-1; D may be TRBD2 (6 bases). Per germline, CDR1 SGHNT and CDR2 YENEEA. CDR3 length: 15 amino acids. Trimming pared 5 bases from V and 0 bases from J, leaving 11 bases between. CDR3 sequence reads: CASSPDGSSYNEQFF. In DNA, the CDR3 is TGTGCCAGCAGCCCGGACGGGAGCTCCTACAATGAGCAGTTCTTC. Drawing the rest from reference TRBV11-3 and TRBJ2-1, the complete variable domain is EAGVVQSPRYKIIEKKQPVAFWCNPISGHNTLYWYLQNLGQGPELLIRYENEEAVDDSQLPKDRFSAERLKGVDSTLKIQPAELGDSAVYLCASSPDGSSYNEQFFGPGTRLTVL.